This is a list of T cell receptor beta chains from one sample in a study of T-cell reconstitution after alpha-beta-depleted transplantation in children. TCRdb redid the calling of the PCR reads with MiXCR, one entry per CDR3 protein. The table records 330,000 or so distinct CDR3 sequences, about 9.4% of them present only once. This material consisted of PBMCs, taken before TCRalphabeta/CD19-depleted stem cell transplant. The receptors shown here come from a boy in the first two years of life with acute myeloid leukemia, due to receive a stem cell transplant. Both conserved end residues are part of each CDR3. D genes are given only for firm matches. Part of the rows lack a size; the others show once, few, many or a class for expanded clones.

J gene | V gene | D gene | clone size | CDR3 DNA | CDR3 protein
TRBJ2-7 | TRBV28 | TRBD1 | many | TGTGCCAGCACGGAGATGGGACAGCTGGTGGCAGAGCAGTACTTC | CASTEMGQLVAEQYF
TRBJ2-5 | TRBV12-3/TRBV12-4 | . | many | TGTGCCAGCAGCCTTTCCCAAGAGACCCAGTACTTC | CASSLSQETQYF
TRBJ2-7 | TRBV5-1 | TRBD1 | . | TGCGCCAGCAGCCCCGGGACAGGGTTACACGAGCAGTACTTC | CASSPGTGLHEQYF
TRBJ2-7 | TRBV5-1 | TRBD1 | many | TGCGCCAGCAGCTACTACCGGGACAGGGGGCTCCTACAGTACTTC | CASSYYRDRGLLQYF
TRBJ2-3 | TRBV4-3 | . | . | TGCGCCAGCAGCCAAGCTTGGCAGCCAACGCAGTATTTT | CASSQAWQPTQYF
TRBJ2-7 | TRBV20-1 | TRBD1 | few | TGCAGTGCTAGAGGACGGGGACAGGGGGCTTACTACGAGCAGTACTTC | CSARGRGQGAYYEQYF
TRBJ2-3 | TRBV20-1 | TRBD2 | many | TGCAGTGCTAGTCTACTAGCGGGGACCACAGATACGCAGTATTTT | CSASLLAGTTDTQYF
TRBJ2-7 | TRBV28 | TRBD1 | many | TGTGCCAGCAGTCTTCTCACAGGGGGGTTCCCCTACGAGCAGTACTTC | CASSLLTGGFPYEQYF
TRBJ2-5 | TRBV28 | TRBD2 | . | TGTGCCAGCAGTTTATCCCGGACTAGCGGGAGGGGAGAGACCCAGTACTTC | CASSLSRTSGRGETQYF
TRBJ1-2 | TRBV29-1 | TRBD1 | many | TGCAGCGTTCAGGCCCGACAGGGTGGCTACACCTTC | CSVQARQGGYTF
TRBJ1-3 | TRBV28 | . | few | TGTGCCAGCAGTCCCTGGGCGGCATCCTCTGGAAACACCATATATTTT | CASSPWAASSGNTIYF
TRBJ2-5 | TRBV20-1 | TRBD1 | many | TGCAGTGCTAAAGTTCAGGGGGTTGTTTCCCAAGAGACCCAGTACTTC | CSAKVQGVVSQETQYF
TRBJ2-4 | TRBV28 | . | many | TGTGCCAGCAGTTTATCGACCGGGGTAGCCAAAAACATTCAGTACTTC | CASSLSTGVAKNIQYF
TRBJ1-2 | TRBV27 | . | many | TGTGCCAGCAGTCCCTCGACAGCTAACTATGGCTACACCTTC | CASSPSTANYGYTF
TRBJ2-1 | TRBV12-3/TRBV12-4 | TRBD2 | many | TGTGCCAGCACCAACTCTGGCGGGAGGGCCAGAGATGAGCAGTTCTTC | CASTNSGGRARDEQFF
TRBJ2-3 | TRBV5-4 | . | many | TGTGCCAGCAGCCGAGACAGCGTACTGGATACGCAGTATTTT | CASSRDSVLDTQYF
TRBJ2-1 | TRBV12-3/TRBV12-4 | TRBD2 | many | TGTGCCAGCAGTTTGACTAGCGGGGGTTTCTCCTACAATGAGCAGTTCTTC | CASSLTSGGFSYNEQFF
TRBJ2-2 | TRBV20-1 | TRBD2 | few | TGCAGTGCTAGAGGGACTAGCGGGAGGGCCGGGGAGCTGTTTTTT | CSARGTSGRAGELFF
TRBJ1-2 | TRBV3-1 | TRBD1 | many | TGTGCCAGCAGCCTGCCCCGGACAGGGGAGGACGGCTACACCTTC | CASSLPRTGEDGYTF
TRBJ2-1 | TRBV28 | . | . | TGTGCCAGCAGTTCCTGGAGGGTGGATGAGCAGTTCTTC | CASSSWRVDEQFF
TRBJ2-7 | TRBV7-6 | TRBD1 | many | TGTGCCAGCAGCTTAACCCCGGGACAGCCCCTTTACGAGCAGTACTTC | CASSLTPGQPLYEQYF
TRBJ2-7 | TRBV27 | TRBD1 | many | TGTGCCAGCGGGGGACAGACCTCCTACGAGCAGTACTTC | CASGGQTSYEQYF
TRBJ2-7 | TRBV25-1 | . | many | TGTGCCAGCAGTGAATGGAGTGGGTCCTACGAGCAGTACTTC | CASSEWSGSYEQYF
TRBJ2-7 | TRBV7-6 | TRBD2 | many | TGTGCCAGCAGCCTCCGGACTAGCGGGGGAATCTACGAGCAGTACTTC | CASSLRTSGGIYEQYF
TRBJ1-1 | TRBV18 | . | many | TGTGCCAGCTCACCACGAGCCCCGGGGATGAACACTGAAGCTTTCTTT | CASSPRAPGMNTEAFF
TRBJ1-5 | TRBV12-3/TRBV12-4 | TRBD1 | many | TGTGCCAGCAGTCGCCAGGGGGCAAATCAGCCCCAGCATTTT | CASSRQGANQPQHF
TRBJ1-4 | TRBV28 | . | many | TGTGCCAGCAGTTCACAGGGAGAGGCAACTAATGAAAAACTGTTTTTT | CASSSQGEATNEKLFF
TRBJ1-4 | TRBV28 | TRBD1 | few | TGTGCCAGCAGTTTATACCAGGGGGCTAATGAAAAACTGTTTTTT | CASSLYQGANEKLFF
TRBJ1-4 | TRBV7-2 | . | many | TGTGCCAGCAGCTTAGTTTCAGGCTACGATGAAAAACTGTTTTTT | CASSLVSGYDEKLFF
TRBJ2-1 | TRBV4-3 | . | many | TGCGCCAGCAGCCAACGGGACGGTTTCGATGAGCAGTTCTTC | CASSQRDGFDEQFF
TRBJ2-1 | TRBV7-9 | . | many | TGTGCCAGTGCAACCGGGACTTCCTACAATGAGCAGTTCTTC | CASATGTSYNEQFF
TRBJ2-3 | TRBV7-3 | . | . | TGTGCCAGCAAGCTGGGGGGCGCCACAGATACGCAGTATTTT | CASKLGGATDTQYF